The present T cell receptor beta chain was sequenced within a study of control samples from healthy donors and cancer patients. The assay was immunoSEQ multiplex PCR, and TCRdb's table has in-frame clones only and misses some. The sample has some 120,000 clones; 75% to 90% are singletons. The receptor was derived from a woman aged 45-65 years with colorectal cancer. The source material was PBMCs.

The CDR3 DNA reads as TGTGCACGGCGGGAGGTTAACAATGAGCAGTTCTTC. Its translation: CARREVNNEQFF. The chain recombines TRBV30 with TRBJ2-1; 8 bases are shared with TRBD2. This CDR3 contains 12 residues. Germline V gene lookup returns CDR1 GTSNPN and CDR2 SVGIG (reference sequence).